The 5 T cell receptor beta chains below come from one sample, sequenced in a study of T cells in Graves' hyperthyroidism and ophthalmopathy. Amplification of TCR beta CDR3 regions was performed using RNA transcripts as template. TCR CDR3 regions were first amplified by RT-PCR with HTBI primers. TCRdb independently ran MiXCR on the multiplex PCR reads; one entry per CDR3 protein. The sample includes around 340,000 distinct CDR3 sequences, 21% of them seen just once. The sequencing sample was made of blood. Every receptor here comes from a woman in her fifties or sixties with Graves' hyperthyroidism.

Ten or more counts support this clonotype. The chain links TRBV7-9 to TRBJ2-1; either TRBD1 or TRBD2 may supply D (5 bases each). The germline V gene encodes CDR1 SEHNR and CDR2 FQNEAQ (reference sequence). CDR3 length equals 14 residues. V shed 5 bases and J shed 5 bases, with 13 bases lying between them. The CDR3 spells CASSQSRDDNEQFF. The CDR3 bases are TGTGCCAGCAGCCAATCCAGGGACGACAATGAGCAGTTCTTC.

This clonotype showed up many times. The chain links TRBV18 to TRBJ1-2, with D uncertain. The germline CDR1 and CDR2 sequences are KGHSH and LQKENI. Trimming cost V 0 bases and J 3 bases, with 2 bases left between them. The CDR3 spans 12 residues. CDR3: CASSPPHYGYTF. Here the CDR3 DNA reads TGTGCCAGCTCACCACCGCACTATGGCTACACCTTC.

There are a few counts of this clonotype. V and J are TRBV4-2 and TRBJ2-2; the D call may be TRBD1 or TRBD2 (5 bases each). The ends were cut back, 6 bases at V and 1 base at J, with 15 bases in the middle. CDR1 is LGHNA and CDR2 is YNFKEQ in the germline V gene. CDR3 length equals 16 residues. This chain's CDR3 is CASSPTGRLNTGELFF. The CDR3 DNA reads TGTGCCAGCAGTCCTACGGGGCGCCTGAACACCGGGGAGCTGTTTTTT.

This clonotype was found a few times. A single base separates this from a much larger clone, so it may be a read error. The CDR3 does not close with the conserved phenylalanine or tryptophan, likely indicating a read error. The CDR3 coding sequence is TGTGCCTGGAGAATCAATCTGAACACTGAAGCTTTCCTT. Amino acid sequence: CAWRINLNTEAFL. The chain combines TRBV30 with TRBJ1-1; D gene uncertain. The germline V and J ends were trimmed by 3 bases and 0 bases, with 8 bases remaining between them. In germline, CDR1 is GTSNPN, CDR2 SVGIG (reference sequence). The CDR3 spans 13 residues.

The chain combines TRBV19 with TRBJ2-1; D unresolved. The CDR3 totals 13 residues. Germline CDR1 and CDR2: LNHDA and SQIVND (reference sequence). V dropped 3 bases and J dropped 5 bases, with 8 bases sitting between them. This chain's CDR3 is CASSILLHNEQFF. The CDR3 nucleotides are TGTGCCAGTAGTATCCTGCTACACAATGAGCAGTTCTTC. The entire variable domain, with the rest obtained from reference TRBV19 and TRBJ2-1, is as follows: DGGITQSPKYLFRKEGQNVTLSCEQNLNHDAMYWYRQDPGQGLRLIYYSQIVNDFQKGDIAEGYSVSREKKESFPLTVTSAQKNPTAFYLCASSILLHNEQFFGPGTRLTVL.